The 17 T cell receptor beta chains reported below all come from one sample, sequenced in a study of healthy donors' naive CD4 and CD8 T cells. TCR libraries were built from about 500 ng of total RNA by linear amplification. TCRdb itself ran the reads through MiXCR, one entry per CDR3 protein. The sample yields around 200,000 distinct CDR3 sequences, under 85% seen once. What was sequenced was naive CD4+ and CD8+ T cells sorted from blood, pooled from several donors. The receptors derive from a pool of human donors in good health; the sample pools cells from several healthy donors.

In its sample, this clonotype was seen a few times. The V call is TRBV6-5, the J call TRBJ1-2, with D hard to call. Germline assignment: CDR1 MNHEY and CDR2 SVGAGI. Trimming took 1 base from V and 2 from J, leaving 11 bases between them. This CDR3 has 15 amino acids. The CDR3 spells CASSYFQRPNYGYTF. CDR3 nucleotide sequence: TGTGCCAGCAGTTACTTCCAGAGACCCAACTATGGCTACACCTTC.

The chain carries TRBV29-1 and TRBJ1-1, with D possibly matching TRBD1 (5 bases). The germline V gene has CDR1 SQVTM and CDR2 ANQGSEA. The CDR3 totals 14 residues. Deletions cut 7 bases from V and 4 bases from J, with 19 bases between. The CDR3 protein is CSAAGRDWGTEAFF. The CDR3 nucleotides are TGCAGCGCCGCTGGACGGGACTGGGGCACTGAAGCTTTCTTT. Supplemented by reference TRBV29-1 and TRBJ1-1, the full variable domain reads SAVISQKPSRDICQRGTSLTIQCQVDSQVTMMFWYRQQPGQSLTLIATANQGSEATYESGFVIDKFPISRPNLTFSTLTVSNMSPEDSSIYLCSAAGRDWGTEAFFGQGTRLTVV.

The chain has TRBV15 and TRBJ2-7; TRBD1 matches at 7 bases. This CDR3 has 14 amino acids. The germline V gene has CDR1 LNHNV and CDR2 YYDKDF (reference sequence). V trimming: 3 bases; J trimming: 2 bases; junction bases outside the gene matches: 4. The CDR3 loop is CATSSPGQTYEQYF. CDR3 coding DNA: TGTGCCACCAGCAGCCCGGGACAGACCTACGAGCAGTACTTC.

CDR3 sequence reads: CAWSAGTRSYEQYF. The CDR3 nucleotides are TGTGCCTGGAGTGCCGGGACTAGGTCTTACGAGCAGTACTTC. The V gene is TRBV30, the J gene TRBJ2-7, with 8 nucleotides matching TRBD2. The V segment lost 1 base and the J segment 4 bases; nucleotides outside the gene matches: 6. Germline V gives CDR1 GTSNPN, CDR2 SVGIG (reference sequence). The CDR3 runs 14 residues.

This clonotype was found a few times. J is TRBJ2-3 and V is TRBV19; 8 nucleotides match TRBD1. CDR1 is LNHDA, CDR2 SQIVND, per germline (reference sequence). The CDR3 has 13 amino acids. Trimming at V came to 6 bases and at J to 4 bases, leaving 3 bases not matched to a gene. This CDR3 is CASSTGGPDTQYF. The CDR3 DNA reads as TGTGCCAGTAGCACAGGGGGGCCAGATACGCAGTATTTT.

CDR3 in amino acids: CASSLGREQTYNEQFF. The CDR3 DNA reads TGTGCCAGCAGCTTGGGGCGGGAGCAGACCTACAATGAGCAGTTCTTC. The chain employs TRBV5-4 and TRBJ2-1; 7 bases fit TRBD2. CDR1 is SGHNT, CDR2 YYREEE, per germline (reference sequence). This CDR3 contains 16 residues. V shed 0 bases, J shed 2 bases, and the junction held 5 bases outside the gene matches.

The chain carries TRBV29-1 and TRBJ2-1; D might be TRBD1 or TRBD2, each matching 5 bases. Germline CDR1 reads SQVTM; CDR2 reads ANQGSEA. The CDR3 has 12 amino acids. Trimming took 7 bases from V and 8 from J, leaving 15 bases between them. The CDR3 region has the DNA TGCAGCGGCCTCGGGGACCTTGATGAGCAGTTCTTC. Translation gives CSGLGDLDEQFF.

The chain employs TRBV19 and TRBJ2-5; no reliable D call. Per the germline V gene, CDR1 is LNHDA and CDR2 is SQIVND (reference sequence). The V end was cut by 8 bases, the J end by 5 bases, with 9 bases between. The length of the CDR3 is 11 residues. The CDR3 sequence: CASADRETQYF. CDR3 DNA: TGTGCCAGTGCCGACCGGGAGACCCAGTACTTC.

The gene calls are TRBV29-1 and TRBJ2-4, with D uncertain. CDR3 size: 16 residues. Germline V gene lookup returns CDR1 SQVTM and CDR2 ANQGSEA. The V and J ends lost 5 bases and 0 bases respectively, with 17 bases between them. This chain's CDR3 is CSVLRNNLLAKNIQYF. CDR3 nucleotides: TGCAGCGTTCTCCGGAATAACCTACTAGCCAAAAACATTCAGTACTTC.

This clonotype was observed a single time. The J gene is TRBJ2-1, the V gene TRBV4-3, with 11 bases that match TRBD2. The CDR3 extends over 16 amino acids. V lost 2 bases and J lost 4; bases outside the gene matches: 4. CDR1 is LGHNA and CDR2 is YSLEER in the germline V gene. CDR3 sequence: CASSQLLAGEYNEQFF. As DNA, the CDR3 is TGCGCCAGCAGCCAATTACTAGCGGGGGAGTACAATGAGCAGTTCTTC.

The chain has TRBV7-9 and TRBJ1-1; D is perhaps TRBD1 (5 bases). The CDR3 totals 12 residues. Trimming took 3 bases from V and 6 from J, leaving 8 bases between them. Per the germline V gene, CDR1 is SEHNR and CDR2 is FQNEAQ (reference sequence). The CDR3 spells CASSLGEAEAFF. The CDR3 nucleotides are TGTGCCAGCAGCTTGGGGGAGGCTGAAGCTTTCTTT.

The chain employs TRBV7-2 and TRBJ1-6; tentative D call: TRBD1 (5 bases). Germline CDR1 and CDR2: SGHTA and FQGNSA. The CDR3 has 15 amino acids. The V gene lost 0 bases and the J gene lost 5 bases, with 8 bases spanning the gap. In nucleotides, the CDR3 is TGTGCCAGCAGCTTAGCAGGACACCATAATTCACCCCTCCACTTT. It yields the protein CASSLAGHHNSPLHF.

J is TRBJ2-1 and V is TRBV29-1; the D gene is possibly TRBD1 (5 bases). This CDR3 contains 11 residues. CDR1 and CDR2 from the germline V gene are SQVTM and ANQGSEA. Trimming left V 4 bases short and J 8 bases short, with 9 bases between. CDR3 sequence (DNA): TGCAGCGTTGCCAGGGAACATGAGCAGTTCTTC. This sequence encodes CSVAREHEQFF.

The chain employs TRBV19 and TRBJ2-3, with 9 nucleotides matching TRBD2. The V and J ends lost 6 bases and 4 bases, in that order; junction bases with no gene match: 8. The CDR3 totals 15 residues. CDR1 and CDR2 (germline): LNHDA, SQIVND (reference sequence). DNA of the CDR3: TGTGCCAGTAGGGTCGCGGGAGGGCCGCCAGATACGCAGTATTTT. Its translation is CASRVAGGPPDTQYF.

The chain is built from TRBV6-5 and TRBJ1-6; 7 positions match TRBD1. The CDR3 extends over 18 amino acids. The trim removed 8 bases at V and 0 bases at J, leaving 13 bases unmatched. Germline V gene lookup returns CDR1 MNHEY and CDR2 SVGAGI. The CDR3 protein is CASAIKGALSSYNSPLHF. The CDR3 DNA follows: TGTGCCAGCGCCATAAAGGGGGCCCTGAGCTCCTATAATTCACCCCTCCACTTT.

The chain combines TRBV27 with TRBJ1-2; 7 bases are a match to TRBD1. V lost 4 bases to trimming and J lost 5 bases; unmatched junction nucleotides: 13. There are 16 residues in the CDR3. Germline lookup yields CDR1 MNHEY and CDR2 SMNVEV (reference sequence). In DNA, the CDR3 is TGTGCCAGCAGTTATTCCGGGACAGCCGTTGGTTATGGCTACACCTTC. Translating gives CASSYSGTAVGYGYTF.

The V call is TRBV29-1, the J call TRBJ2-1, with 9 bases identical to TRBD1. Trimming removed 6 bases from V and 8 bases from J; junction bases left unmatched: 8. The CDR3 extends over 13 amino acids. Germline assignment: CDR1 SQVTM and CDR2 ANQGSEA. CDR3 coding DNA: TGCAGCGTACCGGGACAGGGTTGGCATGAGCAGTTCTTC. Translating gives CSVPGQGWHEQFF.